Listed here is a single T cell receptor (beta chain). Its matching antigen is unknown. This specimen comes from a study of cytomegalovirus exposure and HLA in healthy donors. Study findings and constraints: Later genetic work tied a missense DCLRE1C variant to beta-chain V and J trimming. V segments that were indistinguishable, TRBV6-2 and TRBV6-3 among them, were omitted from analysis.

PCR involved 60 Vbeta and 13 Jbeta primers. Authors' data handling: In a later analysis, some 11 million of 75 million to 90 million unique beta chains occurred in at least two donors. Here immunoSEQ multiplex PCR was the method, and the copy in TCRdb shows in-frame clones only, minus some. V and J calls and clone size come straight from that table; D and trimming were deduced from the DNA. The data show fewer than 100,000 clones, roughly 8.2% seen once. Germline assignment: CDR1 SGDLS and CDR2 YYNGEE. CDR3 length: 15 residues. The V end was cut by 3 bases, the J end by 5 bases, with 17 bases between.

This sequence originates from a man aged 50 or older in good health and CMV-seronegative. The chain has TRBV9 and TRBJ2-5; D call uncertain. Input material: PBMCs. CDR3 amino acids: CASSAGSTSGETQYF. CDR3 nucleotides: TGTGCCAGCAGCGCCGGGTCGACCAGTGGGGAGACCCAGTACTTC.